The T cell receptor beta chain under discussion was sequenced for a study of T-cell reconstitution after alpha-beta-depleted transplantation in children. Study findings and constraints: It was reported that alpha-beta T cells came from several hundred expanded graft clones (about two months after transplant). Some patients owed their high day-60 TCRbeta diversity to surviving recipient T cells and thymic progenitors. A year had passed since transplant, and T-cell counts and diversity by then came mostly from newly produced T cells.

From germline, CDR1 is SEHNR and CDR2 FQNEAQ (reference sequence). The V and J ends lost 3 bases and 10 bases, in that order; junction bases with no gene match: 10. The length of the CDR3 is 14 residues. This sample's TCRbeta library carried unique molecular identifier barcodes. TCRdb itself ran the PCR reads through MiXCR, one entry per CDR3 protein. The sample lists about 250,000 distinct CDR3 sequences; around 25% were seen once. Worth noting for this clonotype: Its specificity is not known.

The source was PBMCs, mostly from graft donor cells, collected 360 days after TCRalphabeta/CD19-depleted stem cell transplant. This clonotype was sampled from a female patient aged 2-10 years who had a stem cell transplant for congenital amegakaryocytic thrombocytopenia, so the T cells may come from the graft donor. This sequence joins TRBV7-9 and TRBJ1-2, with 8 bases aligning to TRBD1. This CDR3 is CASSFSRDRYDYTF. CDR3 DNA sequence: TGTGCCAGCAGCTTTTCCCGGGACAGGTACGACTACACCTTC.